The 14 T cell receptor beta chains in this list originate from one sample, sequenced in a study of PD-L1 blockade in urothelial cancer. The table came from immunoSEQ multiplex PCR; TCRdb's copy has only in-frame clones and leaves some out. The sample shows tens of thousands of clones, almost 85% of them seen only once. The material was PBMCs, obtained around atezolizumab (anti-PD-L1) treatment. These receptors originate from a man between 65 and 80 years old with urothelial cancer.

CDR3 amino acids: CASSVVGSGGGNEQFF. The CDR3 bases are TGTGCCAGCAGCGTAGTGGGTAGCGGGGGGGGGAATGAGCAGTTCTTC. The chain has TRBV9 and TRBJ2-1, with 11 bases fitting TRBD2. V gave up 0 bases and J gave up 7 bases; unmatched junction bases: 6. The CDR3 length is 16 residues. The germline V gene has CDR1 SGDLS and CDR2 YYNGEE.

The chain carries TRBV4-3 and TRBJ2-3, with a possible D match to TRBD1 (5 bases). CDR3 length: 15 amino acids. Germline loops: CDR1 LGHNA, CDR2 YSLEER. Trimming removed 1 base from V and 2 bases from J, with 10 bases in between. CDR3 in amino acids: CASSQGWTLTDTQYF. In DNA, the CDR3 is TGCGCCAGCAGCCAAGGGTGGACACTCACAGATACGCAGTATTTT.

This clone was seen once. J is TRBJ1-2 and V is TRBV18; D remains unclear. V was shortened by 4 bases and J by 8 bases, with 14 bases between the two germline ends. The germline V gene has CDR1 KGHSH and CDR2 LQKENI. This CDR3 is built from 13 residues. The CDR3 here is CASSRDGGNGYTF. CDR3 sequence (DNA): TGTGCCAGCTCACGTGACGGCGGAAACGGCTACACCTTC.

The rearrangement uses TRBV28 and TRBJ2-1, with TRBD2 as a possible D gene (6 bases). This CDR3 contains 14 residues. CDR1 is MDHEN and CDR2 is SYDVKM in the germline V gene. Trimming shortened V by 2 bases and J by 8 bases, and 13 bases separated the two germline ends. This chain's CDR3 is CASSLGATGDEQFF. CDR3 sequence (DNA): TGTGCCAGCAGTTTAGGGGCCACGGGGGATGAGCAGTTCTTC.

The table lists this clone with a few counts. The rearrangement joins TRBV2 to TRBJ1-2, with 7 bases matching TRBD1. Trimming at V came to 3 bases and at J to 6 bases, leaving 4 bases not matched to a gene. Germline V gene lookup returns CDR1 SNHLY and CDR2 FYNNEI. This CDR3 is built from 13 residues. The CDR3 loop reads CASSDPTGDGYTF. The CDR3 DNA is TGTGCCAGCAGTGACCCTACAGGGGATGGCTACACCTTC.

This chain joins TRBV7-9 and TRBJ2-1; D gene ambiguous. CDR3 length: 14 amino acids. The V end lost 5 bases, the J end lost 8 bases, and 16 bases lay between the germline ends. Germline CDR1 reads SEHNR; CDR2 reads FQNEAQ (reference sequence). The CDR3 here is CASSTVEAAYEQFF. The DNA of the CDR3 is TGTGCCAGCAGCACGGTAGAGGCTGCTTATGAGCAGTTCTTC.

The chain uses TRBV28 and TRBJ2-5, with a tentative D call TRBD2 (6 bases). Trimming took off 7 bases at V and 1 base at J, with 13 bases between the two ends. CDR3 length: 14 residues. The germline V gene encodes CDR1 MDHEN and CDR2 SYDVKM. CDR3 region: CASTRGASQETQYF. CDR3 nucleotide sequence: TGTGCCAGCACCCGCGGGGCCTCCCAAGAGACCCAGTACTTC.

CDR3 residues: CASSLPERAGKLFF. The CDR3 DNA follows: TGCGCCAGCAGCTTACCTGAACGTGCCGGAAAACTGTTTTTT. The chain has TRBV5-1 and TRBJ1-4; D is ambiguous. CDR3 length equals 14 residues. V was pared by 2 bases and J by 10 bases, with 15 bases between. Germline CDR1 is SGHRS and CDR2 is YFSETQ.

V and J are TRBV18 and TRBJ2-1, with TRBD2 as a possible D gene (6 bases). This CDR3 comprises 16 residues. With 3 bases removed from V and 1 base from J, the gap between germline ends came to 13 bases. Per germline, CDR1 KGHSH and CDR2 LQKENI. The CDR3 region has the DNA TGTGCCAGCTCACCGGGGGTCGCGGGGTCCTACAATGAGCAGTTCTTC. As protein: CASSPGVAGSYNEQFF.

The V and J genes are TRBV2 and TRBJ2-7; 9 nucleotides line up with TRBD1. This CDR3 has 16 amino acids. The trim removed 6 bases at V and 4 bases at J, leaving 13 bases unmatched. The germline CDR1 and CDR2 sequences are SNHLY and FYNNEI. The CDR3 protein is CASSYFPAGQGYEQYF. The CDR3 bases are TGTGCCAGCAGCTATTTTCCAGCGGGACAGGGTTACGAGCAGTACTTC.

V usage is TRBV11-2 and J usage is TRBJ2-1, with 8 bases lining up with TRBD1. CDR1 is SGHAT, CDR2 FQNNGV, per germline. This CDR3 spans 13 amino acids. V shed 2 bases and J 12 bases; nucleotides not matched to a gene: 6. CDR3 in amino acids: CASSLKQGATQFF. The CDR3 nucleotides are TGTGCCAGCAGCTTAAAGCAGGGGGCTACGCAGTTCTTC.

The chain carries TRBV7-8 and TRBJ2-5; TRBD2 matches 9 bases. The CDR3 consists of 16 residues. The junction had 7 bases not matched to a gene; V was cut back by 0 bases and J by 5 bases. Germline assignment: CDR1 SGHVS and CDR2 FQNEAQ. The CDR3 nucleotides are TGTGCCAGCAGCTTAGCTGGCGGGAGGGCCTCGGAGACCCAGTACTTC. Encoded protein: CASSLAGGRASETQYF.

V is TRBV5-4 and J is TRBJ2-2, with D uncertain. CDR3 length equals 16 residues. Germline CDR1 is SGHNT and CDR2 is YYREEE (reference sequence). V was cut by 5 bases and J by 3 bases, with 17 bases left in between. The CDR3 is CASRPSLRLDTGELFF. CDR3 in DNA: TGTGCCAGCAGGCCGTCACTACGCTTAGACACCGGGGAGCTGTTTTTT. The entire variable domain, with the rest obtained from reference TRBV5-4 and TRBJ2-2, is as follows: ETGVTQSPTHLIKTRGQQVTLRCSSQSGHNTVSWYQQALGQGPQFIFQYYREEENGRGNFPPRFSGLQFPNYSSELNVNALELDDSALYLCASRPSLRLDTGELFFGEGSRLTVL.

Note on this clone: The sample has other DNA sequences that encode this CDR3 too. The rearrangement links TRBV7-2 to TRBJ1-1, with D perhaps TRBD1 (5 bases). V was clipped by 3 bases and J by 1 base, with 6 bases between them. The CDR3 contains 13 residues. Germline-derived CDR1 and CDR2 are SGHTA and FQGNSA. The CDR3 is CASSLQGNTEAFF. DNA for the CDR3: TGTGCCAGCAGCTTGCAGGGGAACACTGAAGCTTTCTTT. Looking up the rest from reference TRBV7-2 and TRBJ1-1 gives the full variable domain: GAGVSQSPSNKVTEKGKDVELRCDPISGHTALYWYRQSLGQGLEFLIYFQGNSAPDKSGLPSDRFSAERTGGSVSTLTIQRTQQEDSAVYLCASSLQGNTEAFFGQGTRLTVV.